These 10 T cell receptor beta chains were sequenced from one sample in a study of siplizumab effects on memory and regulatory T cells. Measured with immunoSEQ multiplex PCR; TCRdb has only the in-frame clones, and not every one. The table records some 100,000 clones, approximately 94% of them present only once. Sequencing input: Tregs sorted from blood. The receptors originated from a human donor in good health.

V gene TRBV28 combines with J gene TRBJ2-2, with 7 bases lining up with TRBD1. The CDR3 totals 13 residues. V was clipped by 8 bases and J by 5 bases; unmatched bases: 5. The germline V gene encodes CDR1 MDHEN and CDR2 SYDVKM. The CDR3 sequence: CASYIQGTGELFF. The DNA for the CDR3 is TGTGCCAGCTATATACAGGGGACCGGGGAGCTGTTTTTT.

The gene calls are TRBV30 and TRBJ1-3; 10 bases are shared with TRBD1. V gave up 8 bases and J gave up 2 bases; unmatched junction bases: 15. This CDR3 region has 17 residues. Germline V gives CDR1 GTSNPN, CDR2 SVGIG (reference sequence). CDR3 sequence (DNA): TGTGCCGCCGGGGCTCGGGACAGGGGTGGGACTGGAAACACCATATATTTT. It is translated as CAAGARDRGGTGNTIYF. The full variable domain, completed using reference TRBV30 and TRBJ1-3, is SQTIHQWPATLVQPVGSPLSLECTVEGTSNPNLYWYRQAAGRGLQLLFYSVGIGQISSEVPQNLSASRPQDRQFILSSKKLLLSDSGFYLCAAGARDRGGTGNTIYFGEGSWLTVV.

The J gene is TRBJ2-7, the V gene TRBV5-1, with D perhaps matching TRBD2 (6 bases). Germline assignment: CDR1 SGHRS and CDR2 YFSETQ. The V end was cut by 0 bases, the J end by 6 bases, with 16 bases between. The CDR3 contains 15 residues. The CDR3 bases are TGCGCCAGCAGCTTGGATAGCGGCCCTTCCAGCGAGCAGTACTTC. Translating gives CASSLDSGPSSEQYF.

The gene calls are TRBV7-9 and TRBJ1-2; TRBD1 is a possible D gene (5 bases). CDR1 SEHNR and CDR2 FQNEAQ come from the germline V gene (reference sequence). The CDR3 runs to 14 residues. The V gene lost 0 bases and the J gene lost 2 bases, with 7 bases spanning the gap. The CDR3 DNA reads TGTGCCAGCAGCTTAGCAGCAGGGAACTATGGCTACACCTTC. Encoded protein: CASSLAAGNYGYTF.

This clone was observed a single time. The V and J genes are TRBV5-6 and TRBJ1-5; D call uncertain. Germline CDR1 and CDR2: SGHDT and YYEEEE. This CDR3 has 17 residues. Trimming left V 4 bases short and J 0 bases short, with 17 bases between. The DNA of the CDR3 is TGTGCCAGCAGCCCCCACCTAGGTTATGATAGCAATCAGCCCCAGCATTTT. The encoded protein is CASSPHLGYDSNQPQHF. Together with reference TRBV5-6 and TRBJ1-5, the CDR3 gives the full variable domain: DAGVTQSPTHLIKTRGQQVTLRCSPKSGHDTVSWYQQALGQGPQFIFQYYEEEERQRGNFPDRFSGHQFPNYSSELNVNALLLGDSALYLCASSPHLGYDSNQPQHFGDGTRLSIL.

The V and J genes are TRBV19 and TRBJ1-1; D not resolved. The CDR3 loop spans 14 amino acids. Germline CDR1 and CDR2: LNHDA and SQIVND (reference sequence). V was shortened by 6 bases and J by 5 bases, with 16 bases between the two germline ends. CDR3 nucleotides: TGTGCCAGTAGGACATTACACTCCCGAACTGAAGCTTTCTTT. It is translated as CASRTLHSRTEAFF. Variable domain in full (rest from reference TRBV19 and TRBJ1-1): DGGITQSPKYLFRKEGQNVTLSCEQNLNHDAMYWYRQDPGQGLRLIYYSQIVNDFQKGDIAEGYSVSREKKESFPLTVTSAQKNPTAFYLCASRTLHSRTEAFFGQGTRLTVV.

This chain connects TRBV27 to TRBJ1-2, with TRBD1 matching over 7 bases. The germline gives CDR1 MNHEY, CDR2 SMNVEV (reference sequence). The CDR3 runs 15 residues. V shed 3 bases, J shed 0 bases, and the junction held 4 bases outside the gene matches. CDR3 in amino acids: CASSFHRGANYGYTF. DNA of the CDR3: TGTGCCAGCAGTTTCCACAGGGGAGCTAACTATGGCTACACCTTC.

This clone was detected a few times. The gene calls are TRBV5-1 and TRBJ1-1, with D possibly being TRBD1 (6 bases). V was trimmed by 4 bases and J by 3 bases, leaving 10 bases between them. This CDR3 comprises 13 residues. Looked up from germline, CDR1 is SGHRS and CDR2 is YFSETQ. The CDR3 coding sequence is TGCGCCAGCAGCGAACAGGGTTACACTGAAGCTTTCTTT. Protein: CASSEQGYTEAFF.

The CDR3 nucleotides read TGTGCCAGCTCCCGCTCAGGGACCCGAGCCAAAAACATTCAGTACTTC. Protein product: CASSRSGTRAKNIQYF. The chain is built from TRBV18 and TRBJ2-4; D may correspond to TRBD1 or TRBD2 (5 bases each). This CDR3 is built from 16 residues. With 6 bases removed from V and 0 bases from J, the gap between germline ends came to 15 bases. The germline gives CDR1 KGHSH, CDR2 LQKENI.

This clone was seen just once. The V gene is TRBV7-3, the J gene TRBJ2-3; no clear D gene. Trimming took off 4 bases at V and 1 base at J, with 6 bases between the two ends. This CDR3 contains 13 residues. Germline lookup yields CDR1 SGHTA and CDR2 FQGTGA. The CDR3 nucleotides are TGTGCCAGCAGCTCGTCGGGCACAGATACGCAGTATTTT. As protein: CASSSSGTDTQYF.